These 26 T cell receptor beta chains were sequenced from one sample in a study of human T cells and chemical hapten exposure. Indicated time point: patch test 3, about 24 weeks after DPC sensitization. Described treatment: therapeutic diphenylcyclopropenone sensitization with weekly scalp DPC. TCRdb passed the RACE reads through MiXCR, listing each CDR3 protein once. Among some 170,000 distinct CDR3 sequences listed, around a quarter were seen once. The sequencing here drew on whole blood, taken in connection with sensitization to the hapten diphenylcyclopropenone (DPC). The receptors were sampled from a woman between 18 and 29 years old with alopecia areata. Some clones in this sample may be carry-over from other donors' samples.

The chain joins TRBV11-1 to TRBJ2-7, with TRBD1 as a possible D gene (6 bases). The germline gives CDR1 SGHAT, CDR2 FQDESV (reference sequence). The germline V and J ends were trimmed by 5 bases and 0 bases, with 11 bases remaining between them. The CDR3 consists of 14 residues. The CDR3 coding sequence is TGTGCCAGCAGCGTCGACAGGAGCTCCTACGAGCAGTACTTC. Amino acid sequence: CASSVDRSSYEQYF. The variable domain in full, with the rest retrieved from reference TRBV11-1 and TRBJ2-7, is EAEVAQSPRYKITEKSQAVAFWCDPISGHATLYWYRQILGQGPELLVQFQDESVVDDSQLPKDRFSAERLKGVDSTLKIQPAELGDSAMYLCASSVDRSSYEQYFGPGTRLTVT.

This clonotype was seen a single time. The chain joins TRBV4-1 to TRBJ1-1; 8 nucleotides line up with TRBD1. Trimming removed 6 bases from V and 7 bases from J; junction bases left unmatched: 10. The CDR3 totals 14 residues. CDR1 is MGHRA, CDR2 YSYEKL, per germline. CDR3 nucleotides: TGCGCCAGCAGGATGACAGGGGCCAACCGTGAAGCTTTCTTT. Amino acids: CASRMTGANREAFF.

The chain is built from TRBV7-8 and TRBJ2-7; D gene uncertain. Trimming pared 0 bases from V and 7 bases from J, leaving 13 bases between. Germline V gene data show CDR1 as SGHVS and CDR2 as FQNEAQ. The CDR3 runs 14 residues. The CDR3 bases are TGTGCCAGCAGCTTAGCGGTCAGTGTTAAGGAGCAGTACTTC. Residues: CASSLAVSVKEQYF.

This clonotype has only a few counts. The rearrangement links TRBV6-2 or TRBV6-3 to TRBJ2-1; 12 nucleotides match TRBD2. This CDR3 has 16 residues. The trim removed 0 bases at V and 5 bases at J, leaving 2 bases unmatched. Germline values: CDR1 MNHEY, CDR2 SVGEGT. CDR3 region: CASSYSLAGGDNEQFF. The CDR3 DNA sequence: TGTGCCAGCAGTTACTCCCTAGCGGGGGGGGACAATGAGCAGTTCTTC.

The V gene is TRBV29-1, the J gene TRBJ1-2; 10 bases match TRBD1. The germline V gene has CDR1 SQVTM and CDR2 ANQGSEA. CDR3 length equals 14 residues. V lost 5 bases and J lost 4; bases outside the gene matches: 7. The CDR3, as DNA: TGCAGCGTTCCCCGGACAGGGGGTGGCTATGGCTACACCTTC. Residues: CSVPRTGGGYGYTF. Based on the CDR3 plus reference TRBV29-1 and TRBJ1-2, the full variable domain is SAVISQKPSRDICQRGTSLTIQCQVDSQVTMMFWYRQQPGQSLTLIATANQGSEATYESGFVIDKFPISRPNLTFSTLTVSNMSPEDSSIYLCSVPRTGGGYGYTFGSGTRLTVV.

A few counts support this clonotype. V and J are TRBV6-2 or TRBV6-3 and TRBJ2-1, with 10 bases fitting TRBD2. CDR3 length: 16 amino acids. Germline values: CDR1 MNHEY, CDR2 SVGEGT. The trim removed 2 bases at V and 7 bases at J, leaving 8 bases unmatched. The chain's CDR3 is CASSYQLAGPLNEQFF. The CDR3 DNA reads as TGTGCCAGCAGTTACCAACTAGCGGGGCCTTTAAATGAGCAGTTCTTC.

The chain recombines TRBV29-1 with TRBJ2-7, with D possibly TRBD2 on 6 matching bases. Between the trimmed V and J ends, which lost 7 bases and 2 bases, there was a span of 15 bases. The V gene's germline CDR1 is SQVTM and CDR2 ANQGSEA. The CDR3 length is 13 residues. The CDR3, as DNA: TGCAGCGCCATCGGAGGGACGGCCTACGAGCAGTACTTC. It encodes CSAIGGTAYEQYF.

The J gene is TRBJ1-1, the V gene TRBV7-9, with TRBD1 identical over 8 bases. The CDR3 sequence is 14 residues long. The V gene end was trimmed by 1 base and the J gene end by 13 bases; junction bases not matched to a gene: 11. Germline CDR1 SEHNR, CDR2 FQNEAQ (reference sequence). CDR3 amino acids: CASSLGSGTGGHFF. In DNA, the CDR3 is TGTGCCAGCAGCTTAGGTTCCGGGACAGGAGGACATTTCTTT. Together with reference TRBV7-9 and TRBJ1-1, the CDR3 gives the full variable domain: DTGVSQNPRHKITKRGQNVTFRCDPISEHNRLYWYRQTLGQGPEFLTYFQNEAQLEKSRLLSDRFSAERPKGSFSTLEIQRTEQGDSAMYLCASSLGSGTGGHFFGQGTRLTVV.

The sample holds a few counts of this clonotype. The CDR3 region has the DNA TGTGCCAGCAGCTATACTAGCGGGAGCGGTGAGCAGTTCTTC. Protein sequence: CASSYTSGSGEQFF. This chain links TRBV7-2 with TRBJ2-1; 11 nucleotides line up with TRBD2. The CDR3 has 14 residues. V shed 4 bases and J 9 bases; nucleotides not matched to a gene: 5. In germline, CDR1 is SGHTA, CDR2 FQGNSA. The variable domain in full, with the rest retrieved from reference TRBV7-2 and TRBJ2-1, is GAGVSQSPSNKVTEKGKDVELRCDPISGHTALYWYRQSLGQGLEFLIYFQGNSAPDKSGLPSDRFSAERTGGSVSTLTIQRTQQEDSAVYLCASSYTSGSGEQFFGPGTRLTVL.

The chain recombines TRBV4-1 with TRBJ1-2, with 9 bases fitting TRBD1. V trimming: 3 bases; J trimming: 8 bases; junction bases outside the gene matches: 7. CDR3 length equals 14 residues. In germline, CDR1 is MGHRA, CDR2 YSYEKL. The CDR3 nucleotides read TGCGCCAGCAGCCAGAGAGGGACAGGGAGGGGCTACACCTTC. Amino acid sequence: CASSQRGTGRGYTF.

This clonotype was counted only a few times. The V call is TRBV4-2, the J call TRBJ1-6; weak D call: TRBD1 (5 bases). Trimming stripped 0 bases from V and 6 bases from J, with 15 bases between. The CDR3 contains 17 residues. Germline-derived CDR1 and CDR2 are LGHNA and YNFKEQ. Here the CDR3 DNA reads TGTGCCAGCAGCCAAGAACGCGCCAGGGCGGGTAATTCACCCCTCCACTTT. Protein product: CASSQERARAGNSPLHF.

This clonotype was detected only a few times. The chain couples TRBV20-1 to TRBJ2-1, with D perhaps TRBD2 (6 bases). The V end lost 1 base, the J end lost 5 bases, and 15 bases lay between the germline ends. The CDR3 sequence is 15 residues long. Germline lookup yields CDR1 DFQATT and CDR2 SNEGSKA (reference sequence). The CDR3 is CSARGPGAVNNEQFF. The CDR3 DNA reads TGCAGTGCTAGAGGGCCGGGAGCGGTAAACAATGAGCAGTTCTTC.

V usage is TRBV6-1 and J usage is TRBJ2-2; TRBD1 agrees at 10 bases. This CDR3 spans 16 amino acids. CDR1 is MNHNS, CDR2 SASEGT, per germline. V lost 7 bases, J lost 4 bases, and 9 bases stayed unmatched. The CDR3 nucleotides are TGTGCCAGCAAAGAGTGGGGACAGGGGTCCACCGGGGAGCTGTTTTTT. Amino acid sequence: CASKEWGQGSTGELFF.

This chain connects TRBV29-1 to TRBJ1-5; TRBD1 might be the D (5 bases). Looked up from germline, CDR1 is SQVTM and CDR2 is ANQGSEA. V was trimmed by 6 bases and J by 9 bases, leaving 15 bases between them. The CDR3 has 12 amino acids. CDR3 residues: CSVNAAGGPQHF. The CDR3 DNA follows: TGCAGCGTCAACGCCGCGGGGGGGCCCCAGCATTTT. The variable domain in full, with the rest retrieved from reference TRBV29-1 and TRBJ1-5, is SAVISQKPSRDICQRGTSLTIQCQVDSQVTMMFWYRQQPGQSLTLIATANQGSEATYESGFVIDKFPISRPNLTFSTLTVSNMSPEDSSIYLCSVNAAGGPQHFGDGTRLSIL.

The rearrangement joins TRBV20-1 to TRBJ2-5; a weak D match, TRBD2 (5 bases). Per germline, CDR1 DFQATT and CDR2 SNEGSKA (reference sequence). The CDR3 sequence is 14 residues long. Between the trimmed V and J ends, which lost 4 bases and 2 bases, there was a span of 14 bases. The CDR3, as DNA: TGCAGTGCTAACCCGGGGAGTATTCAAGAGACCCAGTACTTC. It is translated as CSANPGSIQETQYF.

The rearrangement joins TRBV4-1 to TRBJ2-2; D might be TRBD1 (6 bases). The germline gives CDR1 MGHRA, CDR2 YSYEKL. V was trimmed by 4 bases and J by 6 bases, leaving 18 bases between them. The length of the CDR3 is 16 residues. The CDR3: CASSLRRTESSGELFF. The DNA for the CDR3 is TGCGCCAGCAGCCTTAGACGGACAGAGTCGTCCGGGGAGCTGTTTTTT.

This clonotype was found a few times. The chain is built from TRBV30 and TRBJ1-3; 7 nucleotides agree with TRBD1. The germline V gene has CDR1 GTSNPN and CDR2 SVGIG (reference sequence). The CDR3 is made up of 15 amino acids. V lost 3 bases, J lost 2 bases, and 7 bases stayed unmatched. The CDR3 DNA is TGTGCCTGGAGCGCTGGACAGGCGGCTGGAAACACCATATATTTT. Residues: CAWSAGQAAGNTIYF.

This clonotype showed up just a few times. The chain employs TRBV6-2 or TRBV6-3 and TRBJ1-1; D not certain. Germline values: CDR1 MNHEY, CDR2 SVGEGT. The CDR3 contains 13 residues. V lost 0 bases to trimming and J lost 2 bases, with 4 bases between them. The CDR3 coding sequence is TGTGCCAGCAGTTACTCCAAAAACACTGAAGCTTTCTTT. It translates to CASSYSKNTEAFF.

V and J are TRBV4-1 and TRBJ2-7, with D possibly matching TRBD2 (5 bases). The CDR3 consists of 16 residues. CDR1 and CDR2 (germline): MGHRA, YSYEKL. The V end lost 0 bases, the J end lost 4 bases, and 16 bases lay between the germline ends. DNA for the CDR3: TGCGCCAGCAGCCAAGATATGACGCGGGTATGGTACGAGCAGTACTTC. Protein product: CASSQDMTRVWYEQYF.

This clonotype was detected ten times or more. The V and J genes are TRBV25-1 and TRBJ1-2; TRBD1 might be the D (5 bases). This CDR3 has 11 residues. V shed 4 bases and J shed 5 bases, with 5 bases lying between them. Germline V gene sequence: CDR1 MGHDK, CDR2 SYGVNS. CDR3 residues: CASSAGYGYTF. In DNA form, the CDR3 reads TGTGCCAGCAGTGCAGGGTATGGCTACACCTTC.

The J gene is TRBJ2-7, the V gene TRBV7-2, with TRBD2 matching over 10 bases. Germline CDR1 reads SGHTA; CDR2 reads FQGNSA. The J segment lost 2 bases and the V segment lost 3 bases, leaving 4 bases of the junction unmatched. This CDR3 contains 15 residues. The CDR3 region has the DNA TGTGCCAGCAGCTTTCGGACTAGCGGCCCCTACGAGCAGTACTTC. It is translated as CASSFRTSGPYEQYF.

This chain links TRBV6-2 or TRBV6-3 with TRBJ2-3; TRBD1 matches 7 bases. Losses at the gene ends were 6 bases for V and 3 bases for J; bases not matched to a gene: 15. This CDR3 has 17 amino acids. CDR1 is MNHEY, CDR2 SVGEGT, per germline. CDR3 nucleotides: TGTGCCAGCAGACCGGGACAGCCGGCCATGAGGACAGATACGCAGTATTTT. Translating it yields CASRPGQPAMRTDTQYF.

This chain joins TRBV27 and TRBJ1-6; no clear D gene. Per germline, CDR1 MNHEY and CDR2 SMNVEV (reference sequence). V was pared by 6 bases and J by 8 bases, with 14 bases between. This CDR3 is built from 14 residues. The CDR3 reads CASSTNPTYSPLHF. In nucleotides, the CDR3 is TGTGCCAGCAGCACTAATCCCACCTATTCACCCCTCCACTTT.

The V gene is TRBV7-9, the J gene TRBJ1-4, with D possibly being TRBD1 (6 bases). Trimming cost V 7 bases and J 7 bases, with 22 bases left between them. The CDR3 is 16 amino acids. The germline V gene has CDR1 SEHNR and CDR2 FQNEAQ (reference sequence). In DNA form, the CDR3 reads TGTGCCAGCAACCTAGACCAGGCGCAGGGGAGTGAAAAACTGTTTTTT. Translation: CASNLDQAQGSEKLFF.

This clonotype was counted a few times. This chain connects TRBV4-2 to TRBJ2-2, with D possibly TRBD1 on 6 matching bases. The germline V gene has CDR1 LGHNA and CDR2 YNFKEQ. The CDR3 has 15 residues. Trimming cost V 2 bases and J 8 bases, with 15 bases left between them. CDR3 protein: CASSQIWTARGELFF. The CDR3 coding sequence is TGTGCCAGCAGCCAAATTTGGACAGCTCGAGGGGAGCTGTTTTTT.

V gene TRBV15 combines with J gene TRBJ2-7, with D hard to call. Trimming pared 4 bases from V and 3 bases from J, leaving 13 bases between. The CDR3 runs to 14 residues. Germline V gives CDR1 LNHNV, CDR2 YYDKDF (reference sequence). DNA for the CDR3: TGTGCCACCAGCATCCGTGAGTCAGACTACGAGCAGTACTTC. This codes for CATSIRESDYEQYF.